The clone carrying this TCR beta chain showed up just a few times. Per the germline V gene, CDR1 is SGDLS and CDR2 is YYNGEE. V was clipped by 4 bases and J by 5 bases; unmatched bases: 10. This CDR3 contains 16 residues. Generated by immunoSEQ multiplex PCR, the TCRdb table keeps only in-frame clones and is missing some. This repertoire shows tens of thousands of clones, 80% to 85% found once; its top ten account for approximately 25%. The data stem from a study of blood T cell repertoires in COVID-19. Overall study context: Spain, Italy and the United States supplied samples that represented acute and convalescent COVID-19. PBMCs, B-cell-depleted T cells, or T cells provided the cDNA or gDNA that made up the material.

This chain uses TRBV9 with TRBJ2-2; the match to TRBD2 covers 8 bases. The receptor was derived from a human donor in a cohort sampled during active COVID-19. The sequenced sample consisted of peripheral blood. This chain's CDR3 is CASSSRTSQPTGELFF. The DNA for the CDR3 is TGTGCCAGCAGCTCGCGGACTAGCCAACCAACCGGGGAGCTGTTTTTT.